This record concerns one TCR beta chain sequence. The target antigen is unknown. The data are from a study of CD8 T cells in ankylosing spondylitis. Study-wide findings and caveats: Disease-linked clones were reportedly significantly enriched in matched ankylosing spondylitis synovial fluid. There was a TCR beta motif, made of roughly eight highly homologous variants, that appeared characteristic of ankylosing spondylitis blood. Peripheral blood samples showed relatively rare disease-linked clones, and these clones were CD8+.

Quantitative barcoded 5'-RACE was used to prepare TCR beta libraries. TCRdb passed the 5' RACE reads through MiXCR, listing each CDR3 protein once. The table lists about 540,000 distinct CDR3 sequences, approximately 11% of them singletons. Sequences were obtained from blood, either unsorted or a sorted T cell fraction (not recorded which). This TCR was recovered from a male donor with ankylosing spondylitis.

Written as DNA, the CDR3 is TGTGCCAGCAGGTACCGGCCGGACTACGAGCAGTACTTC. It translates to CASRYRPDYEQYF. This sequence joins TRBV14 and TRBJ2-7, with D unresolved. This CDR3 has 13 amino acids. Trimming removed 6 bases at V and 3 bases at J, with 12 bases between. From germline, CDR1 is SGHDN and CDR2 FVKESK.